One and the same sample provided the 8 T cell receptor beta chains below, sequenced in a study of Graves' ophthalmopathy and Graves' hyperthyroidism. RNA transcripts yielded amplified TCR beta CDR3 regions. Investigators did first-round RT-PCR with HTBI primers, then second-round multiplex PCR. TCRdb reprocessed the multiplex PCR reads via MiXCR and lists one record per CDR3 protein. This repertoire shows a few hundred thousand distinct CDR3 sequences, roughly 21% found once; its top ten account for roughly 44%. Sample: peripheral blood. These receptors were taken from a woman between 50 and 59 years old with Graves' ophthalmopathy.

This clonotype was observed many times. The CDR3 sequence is CASTLAGVYEQYF. CDR3 bases: TGTGCCAGCACCCTAGCGGGAGTCTACGAGCAGTACTTC. The J gene is TRBJ2-7, the V gene TRBV6-1; 10 nucleotides match TRBD2. V lost 7 bases, J lost 3 bases, and 3 bases stayed unmatched. The CDR3 runs 13 residues. Germline V CDR1 and CDR2: MNHNS, SASEGT.

This clonotype has only a few counts. The chain joins TRBV6-1 to TRBJ1-1; D perhaps matches TRBD1 (5 bases). Trimming stripped 6 bases from V and 6 bases from J, with 17 bases between. This CDR3 region has 14 residues. Germline loops: CDR1 MNHNS, CDR2 SASEGT. The CDR3, as DNA: TGTGCCAGCAGCGGGACTCTCCCATGGGCTGAAGCTTTCTTT. Translating gives CASSGTLPWAEAFF.

This clonotype was seen many times. The rearrangement links TRBV2 to TRBJ2-5; D may be TRBD1 or TRBD2 (5 bases each). The germline V gene has CDR1 SNHLY and CDR2 FYNNEI. Trimming removed 7 bases at V and 0 bases at J, with 18 bases between. CDR3 length: 16 residues. Here the CDR3 reads CASTSTLGTYQETQYF. Written as DNA, the CDR3 is TGTGCCAGCACCTCAACCTTGGGGACCTACCAAGAGACCCAGTACTTC.

This clonotype was seen many times. The V and J genes are TRBV6-5 and TRBJ1-5; no reliable D call. This CDR3 has 15 amino acids. From germline, CDR1 is MNHEY and CDR2 SVGAGI. Trimming left V 6 bases short and J 0 bases short, with 12 bases between. The chain's CDR3 is CASSRSGDSNQPQHF. The CDR3, as DNA: TGTGCCAGCAGCCGCAGCGGAGATAGCAATCAGCCCCAGCATTTT.

This chain links TRBV9 with TRBJ2-2; TRBD2 matches 9 bases. The ends lost 5 bases at V and 5 bases at J; junction bases unmatched: 4. In germline, CDR1 is SGDLS, CDR2 YYNGEE. The CDR3 is 14 residues long. CDR3 sequence: CASSSGSETGELFF. CDR3 nucleotide sequence: TGTGCCAGCAGTAGCGGGAGCGAGACCGGGGAGCTGTTTTTT.

Ten or more counts support this clonotype. This sequence joins TRBV12-3 or TRBV12-4 and TRBJ1-2; D unclear. V was shortened by 6 bases and J by 4 bases, with 15 bases between the two germline ends. This CDR3 region has 14 residues. CDR3 sequence: CASRPSQGPYGYTF. CDR3 DNA sequence: TGTGCCAGCAGACCCAGTCAAGGGCCCTATGGCTACACCTTC.

This clonotype was counted many times. The rearrangement uses TRBV6-1 and TRBJ1-1; D is uncertain. The V end was cut by 6 bases, the J end by 0 bases, with 8 bases between. The CDR3 totals 13 residues. Germline CDR1 reads MNHNS; CDR2 reads SASEGT. CDR3 residues: CASSTQMNTEAFF. CDR3 coding DNA: TGTGCCAGCAGCACACAAATGAACACTGAAGCTTTCTTT.

Many counts were recorded for this clonotype. The chain recombines TRBV20-1 with TRBJ2-5; 7 bases match TRBD1. CDR1 is DFQATT, CDR2 SNEGSKA, per germline (reference sequence). This CDR3 region has 14 residues. The V gene end was trimmed by 4 bases and the J gene end by 4 bases; junction bases not matched to a gene: 9. The CDR3 nucleotides are TGCAGTGCTAAACAAACAGGGGTGCGAGAGACCCAGTACTTC. This sequence encodes CSAKQTGVRETQYF.